These 13 T cell receptor beta chains originate from one sample sequenced in a study of blood T cell repertoires in COVID-19. This table comes from immunoSEQ multiplex PCR, and its TCRdb copy is limited to in-frame clones, with some not included. Of around 100,000 clones listed, roughly 92% were seen once; the top ten hold around 2.1%. Sequences were obtained from peripheral blood. The receptors originated from a man aged 50 to 60 with active COVID-19.

The CDR3 DNA sequence: TGTGCCAGCAGTTTAGCGCGTTCACCCCTCCACTTT. This sequence encodes CASSLARSPLHF. The chain joins TRBV12-3 or TRBV12-4 to TRBJ1-6; D gene uncertain. This CDR3 has 12 amino acids. V lost 0 bases, J lost 9 bases, and 3 bases lay in between.

The V gene is TRBV27, the J gene TRBJ1-4; 8 positions agree with TRBD1. The CDR3 consists of 14 residues. Germline CDR1 and CDR2: MNHEY and SMNVEV (reference sequence). V dropped 5 bases and J dropped 8; count of bases not matched to a gene: 7. The CDR3 spells CASSRQGYGEKLFF. CDR3 bases: TGTGCCAGCAGTCGACAGGGGTATGGGGAAAAACTGTTTTTT.

The rearrangement uses TRBV4-2 and TRBJ2-1; TRBD2 matches 10 bases. Germline V gene lookup returns CDR1 LGHNA and CDR2 YNFKEQ. The CDR3 consists of 16 residues. The ends lost 3 bases at V and 7 bases at J; junction bases unmatched: 9. The CDR3 sequence is CASSQGAGGPHNEQFF. In DNA form, the CDR3 reads TGTGCCAGCAGCCAGGGAGCGGGAGGGCCTCATAATGAGCAGTTCTTC.

This clone showed up just once. The chain combines TRBV30 with TRBJ1-2; 12 nucleotides align to TRBD1. CDR3 length equals 15 residues. In germline, CDR1 is GTSNPN, CDR2 SVGIG (reference sequence). V was pared by 4 bases and J by 2 bases, with 5 bases of the junction left unmatched. This CDR3 is CAWNRDRGQNYGYTF. The CDR3 DNA is TGTGCCTGGAACCGGGACAGGGGGCAGAACTATGGCTACACCTTC.

The V and J genes are TRBV27 and TRBJ1-5; D is perhaps TRBD1 (5 bases). This CDR3 spans 12 amino acids. Germline V gene lookup returns CDR1 MNHEY and CDR2 SMNVEV (reference sequence). The V gene lost 5 bases and the J gene lost 11 bases, with 13 bases spanning the gap. CDR3 amino acids: CASSPRGGSQHF. The CDR3, as DNA: TGTGCCAGCAGTCCTCGGGGGGGATCCCAGCATTTT.

V is TRBV9 and J is TRBJ1-2; 8 bases align to TRBD1. The CDR3 runs 14 residues. V lost 0 bases to trimming and J lost 2 bases; unmatched junction nucleotides: 0. Germline V gene sequence: CDR1 SGDLS, CDR2 YYNGEE. CDR3 in amino acids: CASSVGTGNYGYTF. The CDR3 nucleotides are TGTGCCAGCAGCGTAGGGACAGGGAACTATGGCTACACCTTC.

The DNA for the CDR3 is TGTGCCAGCAGTTATGTACTAGCGGGGTCCGGGGAGCTGTTTTTT. This translates into CASSYVLAGSGELFF. The V and J genes are TRBV6-2 or TRBV6-3 and TRBJ2-2, with 10 bases aligning to TRBD2. The V and J ends lost 3 bases and 6 bases, in that order; junction bases with no gene match: 4. The germline V gene encodes CDR1 MNHEY and CDR2 SVGEGT. The length of the CDR3 is 15 residues.

This chain connects TRBV7-8 to TRBJ2-1, with 9 positions matching TRBD2. The V gene's germline CDR1 is SGHVS and CDR2 FQNEAQ. V lost 0 bases and J lost 3; bases outside the gene matches: 6. CDR3 length: 17 residues. CDR3 region: CASSLARGGRGYNEQFF. The CDR3 DNA is TGTGCCAGCAGCTTAGCCCGCGGCGGGAGGGGCTACAATGAGCAGTTCTTC.

The J gene is TRBJ2-5, the V gene TRBV4-2, with 11 bases fitting TRBD2. J lost 2 bases, V lost 4 bases, and 6 bases had no gene match. Germline lookup yields CDR1 LGHNA and CDR2 YNFKEQ. The CDR3 consists of 16 residues. The CDR3 bases are TGTGCCAGCAGCCCGGGGACTAGCGGCCGACAAGAGACCCAGTACTTC. This codes for CASSPGTSGRQETQYF.

The V call is TRBV12-3 or TRBV12-4, the J call TRBJ1-1, with D perhaps matching TRBD1 (6 bases). Trimming stripped 6 bases from V and 4 bases from J, with 12 bases between. CDR3 length: 13 residues. CDR3 in DNA: TGTGCCAGCAGGACAACAGGGTTCACTGAAGCTTTCTTT. The encoded protein is CASRTTGFTEAFF.

This rearrangement joins TRBV12-5 to TRBJ2-3, with TRBD2 matching 7 bases. Germline V gene sequence: CDR1 LGHNT, CDR2 FRNRAP. V trimming: 0 bases; J trimming: 4 bases; junction bases outside the gene matches: 1. The CDR3 totals 14 residues. The CDR3 sequence: CASGLVRGADTQYF. The CDR3 DNA follows: TGTGCTAGTGGTTTGGTACGGGGGGCAGATACGCAGTATTTT.

This clone was observed a few times. The chain recombines TRBV5-1 with TRBJ2-3, with D perhaps matching TRBD2 (6 bases). V was clipped by 4 bases and J by 5 bases, with 14 bases between them. The germline V gene has CDR1 SGHRS and CDR2 YFSETQ. The CDR3 extends over 14 amino acids. This CDR3 is CASSQGLGGDTQYF. CDR3 nucleotide sequence: TGCGCCAGCAGCCAGGGACTGGGAGGAGATACGCAGTATTTT.

This chain joins TRBV3-1 (or the pseudogene TRBV3-2) and TRBJ1-2, with D possibly being TRBD1 (5 bases). Trimming removed 1 base at V and 7 bases at J, with 10 bases between. CDR1 and CDR2 from the germline V gene are LGHDT and YNNKEL (reference sequence). This CDR3 region has 13 residues. In DNA form, the CDR3 reads TGTGCCAGCAGCCAAGTCAGGGTCGGTGGCTACACCTTC. This translates into CASSQVRVGGYTF.